This T cell receptor (beta chain) was retrieved from a study of shared clonotypes between healthy human individuals. This clone was observed a few times. Positive CCR7 selection of CD45RO-negative cells yielded the naive CD8 cells, and terminally differentiated effector memory CD45RA+ cells were excluded. Produced via immunoSEQ multiplex PCR; TCRdb's table is partial and in-frame only. The sample has millions of clones; roughly 95% are singletons. Sequenced: naive CD8+ T cells sorted from blood. The origin of this receptor is a young man in good health.

The CDR3 loop is CASSPGTRLGQYF. The CDR3 bases are TGTGCCAGCAGCCCCGGGACCCGCCTTGGGCAGTACTTC. This sequence joins TRBV7-2 and TRBJ2-7; the D gene could be TRBD1 or TRBD2 (5 bases each). CDR3 length equals 13 residues. Germline CDR1 is SGHTA and CDR2 is FQGNSA. The ends were cut back, 5 bases at V and 9 bases at J, with 17 bases in the middle. Full variable domain (remainder filled in from reference TRBV7-2 and TRBJ2-7): GAGVSQSPSNKVTEKGKDVELRCDPISGHTALYWYRQSLGQGLEFLIYFQGNSAPDKSGLPSDRFSAERTGGSVSTLTIQRTQQEDSAVYLCASSPGTRLGQYFGPGTRLTVT.